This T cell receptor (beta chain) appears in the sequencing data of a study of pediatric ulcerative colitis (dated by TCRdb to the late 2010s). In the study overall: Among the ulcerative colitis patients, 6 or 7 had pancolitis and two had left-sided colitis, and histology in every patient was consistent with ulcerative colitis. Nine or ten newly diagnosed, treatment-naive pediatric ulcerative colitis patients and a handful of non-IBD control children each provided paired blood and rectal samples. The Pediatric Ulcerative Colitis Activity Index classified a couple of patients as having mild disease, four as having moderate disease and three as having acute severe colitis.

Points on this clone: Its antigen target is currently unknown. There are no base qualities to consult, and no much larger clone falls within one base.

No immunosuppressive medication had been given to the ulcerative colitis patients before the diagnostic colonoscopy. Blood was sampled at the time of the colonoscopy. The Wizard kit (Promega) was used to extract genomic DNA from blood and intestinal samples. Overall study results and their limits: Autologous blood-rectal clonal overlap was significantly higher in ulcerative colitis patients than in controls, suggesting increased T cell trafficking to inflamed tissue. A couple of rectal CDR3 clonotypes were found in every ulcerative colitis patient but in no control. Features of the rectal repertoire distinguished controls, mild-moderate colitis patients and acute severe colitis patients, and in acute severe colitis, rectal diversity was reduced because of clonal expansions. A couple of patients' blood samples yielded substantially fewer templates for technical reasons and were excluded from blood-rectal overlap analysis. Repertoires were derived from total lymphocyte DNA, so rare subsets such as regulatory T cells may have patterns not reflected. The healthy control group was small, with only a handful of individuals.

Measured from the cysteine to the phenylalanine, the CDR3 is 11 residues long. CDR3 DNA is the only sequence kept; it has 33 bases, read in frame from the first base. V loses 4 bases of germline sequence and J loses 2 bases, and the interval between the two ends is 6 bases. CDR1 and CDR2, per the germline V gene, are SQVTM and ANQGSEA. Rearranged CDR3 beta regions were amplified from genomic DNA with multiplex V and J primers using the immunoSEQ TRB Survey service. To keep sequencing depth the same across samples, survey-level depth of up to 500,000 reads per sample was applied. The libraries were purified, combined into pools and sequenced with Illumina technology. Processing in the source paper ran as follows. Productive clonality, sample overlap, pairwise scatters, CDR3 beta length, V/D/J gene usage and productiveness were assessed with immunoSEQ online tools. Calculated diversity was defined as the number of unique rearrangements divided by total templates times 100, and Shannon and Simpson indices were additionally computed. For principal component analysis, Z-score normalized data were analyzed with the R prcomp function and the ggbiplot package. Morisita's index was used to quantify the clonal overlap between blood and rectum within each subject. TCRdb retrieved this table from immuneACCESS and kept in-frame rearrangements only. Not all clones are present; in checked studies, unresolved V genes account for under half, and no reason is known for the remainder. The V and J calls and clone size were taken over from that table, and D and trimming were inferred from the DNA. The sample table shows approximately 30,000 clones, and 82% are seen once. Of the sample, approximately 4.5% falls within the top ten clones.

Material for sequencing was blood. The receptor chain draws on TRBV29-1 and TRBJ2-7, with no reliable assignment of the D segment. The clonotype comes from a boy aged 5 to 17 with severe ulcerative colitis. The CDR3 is CSVAGTYEQYF. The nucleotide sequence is TGCAGCGTTGCTGGGACCTACGAGCAGTACTTC.